The 31 T cell receptor beta chains listed next were all sequenced from one sample in a study of blood T cell repertoires in COVID-19. Sequencing was performed with immunoSEQ multiplex PCR; in TCRdb, only in-frame clones are kept and a portion is missing. This table has roughly 100,000 clones, approximately 92% appearing once. The material sequenced was peripheral blood. The receptors were gathered from a man between 18 and 29 years old with acute or convalescent COVID-19.

V and J are TRBV5-1 and TRBJ2-7; D is perhaps TRBD1 (6 bases). From germline, CDR1 is SGHRS and CDR2 YFSETQ. V lost 3 bases and J lost 2, with 12 bases in between. This CDR3 comprises 14 residues. Here the CDR3 DNA reads TGCGCCAGCAGCTCAGGACAGCCGGCCTACGAGCAGTACTTC. Protein: CASSSGQPAYEQYF.

The J gene is TRBJ1-5, the V gene TRBV7-8; 9 nucleotides line up with TRBD1. V lost 5 bases to trimming and J lost 12 bases; unmatched junction nucleotides: 11. The CDR3 extends over 14 amino acids. CDR1 and CDR2 from the germline V gene are SGHVS and FQNEAQ. For the CDR3, the DNA is TGTGCCAGCAGCGGATCGGGGACAGGGAGCCTCCAGCATTTT. This codes for CASSGSGTGSLQHF.

In its sample, this clone was seen a few times. This chain joins TRBV5-1 and TRBJ2-1; 11 nucleotides line up with TRBD2. There are 17 residues in the CDR3. Unmatched junction bases numbered 6, after V lost 0 bases and J lost 4 bases. From germline, CDR1 is SGHRS and CDR2 YFSETQ. The DNA of the CDR3 is TGCGCCAGCAGCTTGGACTTGACTAGCGGGACGTACAATGAGCAGTTCTTC. This sequence encodes CASSLDLTSGTYNEQFF.

The chain carries TRBV5-1 and TRBJ1-2, with TRBD1 identical over 10 bases. The CDR3 runs 16 residues. J was trimmed by 3 bases and V by 4 bases; bases with no gene match: 9. Germline assignment: CDR1 SGHRS and CDR2 YFSETQ. The CDR3 reads CASSASTGGIDYGYTF. CDR3 DNA sequence: TGCGCCAGCAGCGCCTCGACAGGGGGCATCGACTATGGCTACACCTTC.

This sequence joins TRBV25-1 and TRBJ1-1; D gene uncertain. Between the trimmed V and J ends, which lost 6 bases and 1 base, there was a span of 12 bases. Germline CDR1 is MGHDK and CDR2 is SYGVNS. The CDR3 totals 14 residues. The CDR3: CASRKSDSNTEAFF. Written as DNA, the CDR3 is TGTGCCAGCAGAAAGTCAGATTCGAACACTGAAGCTTTCTTT. The full variable domain, in which reference TRBV25-1 and TRBJ1-1 provide the parts outside the CDR3, is EADIYQTPRYLVIGTGKKITLECSQTMGHDKMYWYQQDPGMELHLIHYSYGVNSTEKGDLSSESTVSRIRTEHFPLTLESARPSHTSQYLCASRKSDSNTEAFFGQGTRLTVV.

The V gene is TRBV14, the J gene TRBJ1-1; 7 bases are shared with TRBD1. This CDR3 has 13 amino acids. Per the germline V gene, CDR1 is SGHDN and CDR2 is FVKESK. J was trimmed by 8 bases and V by 3 bases; bases with no gene match: 6. The CDR3 nucleotides are TGTGCCAGCAGCCACCGTCAGGGGGTCGAAGCTTTCTTT. As protein: CASSHRQGVEAFF.

A single count supports this clone. The chain employs TRBV6-5 and TRBJ2-1, with 7 bases that match TRBD1. The CDR3 has 12 residues. Germline lookup yields CDR1 MNHEY and CDR2 SVGAGI. With V trimmed by 6 bases and J by 10 bases, 6 bases remained unmatched. Written as DNA, the CDR3 is TGTGCCAGCAGACCGTACAGGGGCGAGCAGTTCTTC. This encodes CASRPYRGEQFF.

The table lists this clone with a count of one. J is TRBJ2-5 and V is TRBV5-1; 9 positions agree with TRBD2. Germline CDR1 reads SGHRS; CDR2 reads YFSETQ. The CDR3 totals 16 residues. V shed 2 bases, J shed 1 base, and the junction held 6 bases outside the gene matches. CDR3 in amino acids: CASSFGPSGTQETQYF. The CDR3 nucleotides are TGCGCCAGCAGCTTCGGGCCTAGCGGGACCCAAGAGACCCAGTACTTC.

The V gene is TRBV7-9, the J gene TRBJ1-3, with D possibly being TRBD1 (6 bases). Germline V gene lookup returns CDR1 SEHNR and CDR2 FQNEAQ (reference sequence). V was cut by 0 bases and J by 6 bases, with 18 bases left in between. The CDR3 has 17 amino acids. The CDR3 DNA follows: TGTGCCAGCAGCTTAGCGGGCTCTGGCAGGGGTACAAACACCATATATTTT. It encodes CASSLAGSGRGTNTIYF.

The chain joins TRBV4-2 to TRBJ1-4; D not resolved. The germline V gene encodes CDR1 LGHNA and CDR2 YNFKEQ. The CDR3 has 14 residues. V lost 4 bases, J lost 7 bases, and 13 bases lay in between. CDR3 sequence (DNA): TGTGCCAGCAGCCTAGGCCTTGAGGCTGAAAAACTGTTTTTT. Its translation is CASSLGLEAEKLFF.

The rearrangement joins TRBV9 to TRBJ2-7, with D perhaps TRBD1 (6 bases). V was shortened by 0 bases and J by 2 bases, with 12 bases between the two germline ends. This CDR3 comprises 15 residues. Germline-derived CDR1 and CDR2 are SGDLS and YYNGEE. The CDR3 here is CASSVATGPTYEQYF. CDR3 bases: TGTGCCAGCAGCGTAGCTACAGGGCCAACCTACGAGCAGTACTTC. Full variable domain (missing parts from reference TRBV9 and TRBJ2-7): DSGVTQTPKHLITATGQRVTLRCSPRSGDLSVYWYQQSLDQGLQFLIQYYNGEERAKGNILERFSAQQFPDLHSELNLSSLELGDSALYFCASSVATGPTYEQYFGPGTRLTVT.

V gene TRBV9 combines with J gene TRBJ2-1; 7 bases are shared with TRBD1. Germline trimming cut 6 bases from V and 2 bases from J; bases unmatched to any gene: 11. The germline V gene has CDR1 SGDLS and CDR2 YYNGEE. The CDR3 is 16 amino acids. The CDR3 sequence: CASTRTGANPYNEQFF. The CDR3 DNA follows: TGTGCCAGCACTAGAACAGGGGCGAACCCCTACAATGAGCAGTTCTTC.

The sample holds one count of this clone. The chain links TRBV12-3 or TRBV12-4 to TRBJ1-4, with D hard to call. Trimming pared 6 bases from V and 0 bases from J, leaving 5 bases between. The CDR3 runs to 13 residues. For the CDR3, the DNA is TGTGCCAGCAGCCCTGCAACTAATGAAAAACTGTTTTTT. Amino acids: CASSPATNEKLFF.

The chain couples TRBV6-5 to TRBJ1-6, with a weak D call TRBD1 (6 bases). This CDR3 is 13 amino acids long. Per the germline V gene, CDR1 is MNHEY and CDR2 is SVGAGI. Trimming shortened V by 8 bases and J by 9 bases, and 14 bases separated the two germline ends. CDR3 coding DNA: TGTGCCAGCCACAGGGTGGTTGTTTCACCCCTCCACTTT. Protein: CASHRVVVSPLHF.

This chain links TRBV30 with TRBJ1-1, with TRBD1 identical over 9 bases. The CDR3 spans 14 residues. J lost 0 bases, V lost 1 base, and 0 bases had no gene match. Germline V lookup: CDR1 GTSNPN, CDR2 SVGIG (reference sequence). CDR3 region: CAWSGTGVNTEAFF. CDR3 nucleotide sequence: TGTGCCTGGAGTGGGACAGGGGTGAACACTGAAGCTTTCTTT.

The rearrangement links TRBV10-1 to TRBJ1-2; 7 bases match TRBD1. Trimming cost V 6 bases and J 8 bases; bases outside gene matches: 3. This CDR3 has 11 residues. Germline V gene lookup returns CDR1 WNHNN and CDR2 SYGVQD (reference sequence). CDR3 amino acids: CASRTGIGYTF. The CDR3 DNA sequence: TGCGCCAGCAGGACAGGGATCGGCTACACCTTC.

The CDR3 sequence: CASTHNGVLGDEQYF. Written as DNA, the CDR3 is TGTGCCAGCACCCACAATGGAGTACTCGGTGACGAGCAGTACTTC. The chain recombines TRBV6-5 with TRBJ2-7, with D unclear. The CDR3 runs 15 residues. The germline CDR1 and CDR2 sequences are MNHEY and SVGAGI. The V end lost 7 bases, the J end lost 5 bases, and 21 bases lay between the germline ends.

This clone was seen once. The chain employs TRBV19 and TRBJ1-1; D perhaps matches TRBD1 (5 bases). The CDR3 runs 12 residues. Germline lookup yields CDR1 LNHDA and CDR2 SQIVND (reference sequence). Trimming shortened V by 7 bases and J by 4 bases, and 10 bases separated the two germline ends. As DNA, the CDR3 is TGTGCCAGTACGGAGGGGATCACTGAAGCTTTCTTT. Translation: CASTEGITEAFF.

This sequence joins TRBV4-2 and TRBJ2-1; 7 nucleotides match TRBD2. V gave up 1 base and J gave up 5 bases; unmatched junction bases: 2. Germline CDR1 reads LGHNA; CDR2 reads YNFKEQ. The CDR3 loop spans 14 amino acids. The CDR3 sequence is CASSQAGTNNEQFF. The CDR3 DNA is TGTGCCAGCAGCCAAGCGGGGACTAACAATGAGCAGTTCTTC.

The chain is built from TRBV29-1 and TRBJ1-2; unclear D gene. V lost 6 bases, J lost 3 bases, and 17 bases lay in between. Germline CDR1 is SQVTM and CDR2 is ANQGSEA. This CDR3 is 14 amino acids long. CDR3: CSVGSEGGDYGYTF. The DNA for the CDR3 is TGCAGCGTCGGGTCGGAGGGAGGTGACTATGGCTACACCTTC.

This CDR3 is CASKQAGNTIYF. The CDR3 DNA is TGCGCCAGCAAGCAGGCTGGAAACACCATATATTTT. The chain recombines TRBV10-2 with TRBJ1-3; unclear D gene. V was shortened by 7 bases and J by 2 bases, with 6 bases between the two germline ends. Germline CDR1 is WSHSY and CDR2 is SAAADI. The CDR3 loop spans 12 amino acids.

The rearrangement links TRBV19 to TRBJ1-1; D remains unclear. CDR1 and CDR2 from the germline V gene are LNHDA and SQIVND (reference sequence). The V end was cut by 7 bases, the J end by 2 bases, with 11 bases between. The CDR3 sequence is 13 residues long. The CDR3 sequence is CASTPTGNTEAFF. The CDR3 DNA follows: TGTGCCAGTACCCCGACGGGAAACACTGAAGCTTTCTTT.

The V call is TRBV6-6, the J call TRBJ2-1; possible D gene TRBD2, 6 bases. The CDR3 runs to 16 residues. Germline loops: CDR1 MNHNY, CDR2 SVGAGI (reference sequence). The ends were cut back, 0 bases at V and 0 bases at J, with 9 bases in the middle. CDR3: CASSYSQDYSYNEQFF. The CDR3 DNA reads as TGTGCCAGCAGTTACTCCCAGGACTACTCCTACAATGAGCAGTTCTTC.

The chain joins TRBV6-6 to TRBJ1-2; TRBD1 aligns across 9 bases. There are 16 residues in the CDR3. The V gene end was trimmed by 1 base and the J gene end by 4 bases; junction bases not matched to a gene: 7. In germline, CDR1 is MNHNY, CDR2 SVGAGI (reference sequence). The CDR3 DNA reads TGTGCCAGCAGTTACTATGCGGGACAGGGTGGCTATGGCTACACCTTC. It encodes CASSYYAGQGGYGYTF.

The chain links TRBV10-1 to TRBJ2-7; tentatively, D is TRBD2 (7 bases). This CDR3 has 13 amino acids. Trimming cost V 4 bases and J 7 bases, with 14 bases left between them. Germline values: CDR1 WNHNN, CDR2 SYGVQD (reference sequence). The CDR3 DNA follows: TGCGCCAGCAGTGCTGGGGGGGGCGGGGAGCAGTACTTC. Amino acid sequence: CASSAGGGGEQYF.

The genes are TRBV9 and TRBJ1-1; no definite D call. CDR1 SGDLS and CDR2 YYNGEE come from the germline V gene. With 0 bases removed from V and 1 base from J, the gap between germline ends came to 7 bases. This CDR3 has 14 amino acids. CDR3 in amino acids: CASSVEPGNTEAFF. CDR3 bases: TGTGCCAGCAGCGTAGAACCGGGGAACACTGAAGCTTTCTTT.

The chain's CDR3 is CASSGDRGGTEAFF. CDR3 nucleotides: TGCGCCAGCAGCGGGGACAGGGGAGGCACTGAAGCTTTCTTT. V gene TRBV5-1 combines with J gene TRBJ1-1; 10 positions match TRBD1. From germline, CDR1 is SGHRS and CDR2 YFSETQ. V shed 4 bases, J shed 4 bases, and the junction held 4 bases outside the gene matches. The CDR3 extends over 14 amino acids.

J is TRBJ1-1 and V is TRBV2, with D possibly TRBD1 on 5 matching bases. Trimming stripped 8 bases from V and 2 bases from J, with 12 bases between. The CDR3 totals 13 residues. Per germline, CDR1 SNHLY and CDR2 FYNNEI. The CDR3 bases are TGTGCCAGCGGGCCGACAGATAACACTGAAGCTTTCTTT. It translates to CASGPTDNTEAFF.

This clone was found once. This sequence joins TRBV12-3 or TRBV12-4 and TRBJ1-2, with D hard to call. Between the trimmed V and J ends, which lost 6 bases and 13 bases, there was a span of 15 bases. The CDR3 is made up of 11 amino acids. CDR3 sequence reads: CASSPPGLSTF. DNA for the CDR3: TGTGCCAGCAGCCCCCCAGGTCTGAGCACCTTC.

The CDR3 nucleotides are TGTGCCACCAGCGGGGACAGGAACTATGGCTACACCTTC. It yields the protein CATSGDRNYGYTF. This chain links TRBV15 with TRBJ1-2, with TRBD1 matching 8 bases. The CDR3 length is 13 residues. V lost 5 bases and J lost 2; bases outside the gene matches: 1. From germline, CDR1 is LNHNV and CDR2 YYDKDF (reference sequence). Full variable domain (outside the CDR3, taken from reference TRBV15 and TRBJ1-2): DAMVIQNPRYQVTQFGKPVTLSCSQTLNHNVMYWYQQKSSQAPKLLFHYYDKDFNNEADTPDNFQSRRPNTSFCFLDIRSPGLGDTAMYLCATSGDRNYGYTFGSGTRLTVV.

V gene TRBV6-5 combines with J gene TRBJ1-3, with TRBD1 identical over 8 bases. Trimming at V came to 6 bases and at J to 2 bases, leaving 3 bases not matched to a gene. The CDR3 is 14 amino acids. Germline CDR1 is MNHEY and CDR2 is SVGAGI. Here the CDR3 reads CASSLDRAGNTIYF. The CDR3, as DNA: TGTGCCAGCAGCCTGGACAGGGCTGGAAACACCATATATTTT.